What follows describes a single T cell receptor (beta chain). Its antigen remains unknown. Per germline, CDR1 MGHRA and CDR2 YSYEKL. The V gene end was trimmed by 1 base and the J gene end by 3 bases; junction bases not matched to a gene: 6. The length of the CDR3 is 15 residues. This entry belongs to a study of regulatory dendritic cells for organ transplantation. Whole-study results and caveats: Of resting T cell subsets, memory CD8+ had the most alloreactive clonotypes. Mature dendritic cells appeared to drive more memory CD8+ clonal expansion than regulatory ones.

Allogeneic regulatory or mature dendritic cells were co-cultured for roughly five days with CFSE-labeled sorted T cells at 1:10. Measured with immunoSEQ multiplex PCR; TCRdb has only the in-frame clones, and not every one. There are under 15,000 clones in the sample; just under 80% occur only once, and more than 1% lies in the top ten. This sequence originates from a human donor in good health. The sequenced sample consisted of naive CD8+ T cells from blood cultured with regulatory dendritic cells. Subset specified: CD45RA+ naive T cells. The chain couples TRBV4-1 to TRBJ2-7, with TRBD2 matching over 7 bases. The CDR3 reads CASSQVGGEGYEQYF. In nucleotides, the CDR3 is TGCGCCAGCAGCCAAGTCGGCGGGGAGGGCTACGAGCAGTACTTC.